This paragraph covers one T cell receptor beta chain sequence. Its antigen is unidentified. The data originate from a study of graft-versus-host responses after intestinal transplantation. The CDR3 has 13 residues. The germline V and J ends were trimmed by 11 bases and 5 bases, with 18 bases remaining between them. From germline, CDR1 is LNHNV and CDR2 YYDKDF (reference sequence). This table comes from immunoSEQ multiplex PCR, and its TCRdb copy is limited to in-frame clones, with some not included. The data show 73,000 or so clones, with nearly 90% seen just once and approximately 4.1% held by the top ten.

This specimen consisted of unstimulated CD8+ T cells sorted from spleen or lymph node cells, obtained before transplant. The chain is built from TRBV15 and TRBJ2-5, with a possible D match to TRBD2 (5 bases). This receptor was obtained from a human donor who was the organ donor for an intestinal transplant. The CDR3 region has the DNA TGTGCCGCGAAGACGGGGTATTGGGAGACCCAGTACTTC. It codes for CAAKTGYWETQYF.